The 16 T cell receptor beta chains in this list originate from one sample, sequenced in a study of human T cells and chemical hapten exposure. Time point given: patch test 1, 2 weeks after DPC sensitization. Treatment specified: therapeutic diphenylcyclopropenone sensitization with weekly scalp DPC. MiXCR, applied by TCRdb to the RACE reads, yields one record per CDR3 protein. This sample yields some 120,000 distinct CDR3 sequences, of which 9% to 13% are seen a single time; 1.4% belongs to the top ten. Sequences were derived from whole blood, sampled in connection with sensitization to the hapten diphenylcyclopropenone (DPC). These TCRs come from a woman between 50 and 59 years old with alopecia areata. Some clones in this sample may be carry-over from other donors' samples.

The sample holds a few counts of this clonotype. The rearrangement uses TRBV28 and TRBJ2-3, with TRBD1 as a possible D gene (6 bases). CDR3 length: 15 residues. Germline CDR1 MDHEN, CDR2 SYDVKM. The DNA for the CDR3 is TGTGCAAGTGCAGGGGCTATAGAAATCACAGATACGCAGTATTTT. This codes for CASAGAIEITDTQYF.

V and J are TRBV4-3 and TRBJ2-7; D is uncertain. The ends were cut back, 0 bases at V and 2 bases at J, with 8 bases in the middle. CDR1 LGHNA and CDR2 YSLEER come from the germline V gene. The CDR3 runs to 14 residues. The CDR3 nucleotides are TGCGCCAGCAGCCAAGAGAGTCAACCCTACGAGCAGTACTTC. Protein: CASSQESQPYEQYF.

The CDR3 sequence: CASWLTGRRTEAFF. DNA for the CDR3: TGTGCCAGCTGGTTGACGGGGAGGAGAACTGAAGCTTTCTTT. V gene TRBV28 combines with J gene TRBJ1-1; D gene uncertain. The CDR3 length is 14 residues. CDR1 and CDR2 from the germline V gene are MDHEN and SYDVKM. V dropped 8 bases and J dropped 5 bases, with 18 bases sitting between them.

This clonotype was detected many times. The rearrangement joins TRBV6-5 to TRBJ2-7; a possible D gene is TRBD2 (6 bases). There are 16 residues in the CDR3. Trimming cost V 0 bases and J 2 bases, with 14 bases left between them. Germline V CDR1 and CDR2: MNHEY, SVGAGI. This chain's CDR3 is CASSYSSVGGTYEQYF. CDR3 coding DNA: TGTGCCAGCAGTTACTCGTCCGTAGGAGGGACCTACGAGCAGTACTTC.

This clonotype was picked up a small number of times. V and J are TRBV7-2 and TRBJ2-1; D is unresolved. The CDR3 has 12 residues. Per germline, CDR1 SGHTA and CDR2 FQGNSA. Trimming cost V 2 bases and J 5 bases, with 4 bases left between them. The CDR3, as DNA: TGTGCCAGCAGCTTATTCAACAATGAGCAGTTCTTC. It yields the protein CASSLFNNEQFF.

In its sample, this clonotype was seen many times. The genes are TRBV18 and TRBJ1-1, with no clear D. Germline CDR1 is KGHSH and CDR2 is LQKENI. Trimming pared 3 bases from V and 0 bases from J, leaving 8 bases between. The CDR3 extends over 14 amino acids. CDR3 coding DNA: TGTGCCAGCTCACCTCTGGCCCTGAACACTGAAGCTTTCTTT. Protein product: CASSPLALNTEAFF.

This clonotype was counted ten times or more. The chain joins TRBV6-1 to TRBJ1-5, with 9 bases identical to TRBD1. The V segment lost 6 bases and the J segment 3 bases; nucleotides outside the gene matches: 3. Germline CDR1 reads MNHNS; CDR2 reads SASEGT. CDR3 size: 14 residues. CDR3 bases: TGTGCCAGCAGGGGGGACAGGGACAATCAGCCCCAGCATTTT. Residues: CASRGDRDNQPQHF.

This CDR3 reads CAIGASGGYEQYF. CDR3 nucleotides: TGTGCCATCGGAGCGAGCGGGGGCTACGAGCAGTACTTC. The rearrangement uses TRBV10-3 and TRBJ2-7; TRBD2 aligns across 8 bases. Trimming took 8 bases from V and 3 from J; bases not matched to a gene: 6. The CDR3 covers 13 residues. Germline V gene data show CDR1 as ENHRY and CDR2 as SYGVKD.

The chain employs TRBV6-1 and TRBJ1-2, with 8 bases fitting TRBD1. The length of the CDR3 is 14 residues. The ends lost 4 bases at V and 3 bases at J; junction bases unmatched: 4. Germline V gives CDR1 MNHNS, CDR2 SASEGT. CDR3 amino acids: CASSASGGDYGYTF. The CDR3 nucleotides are TGTGCCAGCAGTGCTTCAGGGGGCGACTATGGCTACACCTTC.

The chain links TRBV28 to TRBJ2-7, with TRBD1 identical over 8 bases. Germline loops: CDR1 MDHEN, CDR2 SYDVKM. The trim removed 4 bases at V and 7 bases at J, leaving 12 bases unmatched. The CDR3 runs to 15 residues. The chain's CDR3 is CASSSRDRLTREQYF. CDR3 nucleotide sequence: TGTGCCAGCAGTTCCAGGGACAGGCTAACGAGGGAGCAGTACTTC.

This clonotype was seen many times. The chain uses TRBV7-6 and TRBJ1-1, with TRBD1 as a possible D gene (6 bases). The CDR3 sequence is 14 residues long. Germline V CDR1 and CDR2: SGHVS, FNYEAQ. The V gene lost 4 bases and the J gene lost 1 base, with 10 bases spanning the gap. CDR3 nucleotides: TGTGCCAGCAGCTCCACGACAGGGAACACTGAAGCTTTCTTT. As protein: CASSSTTGNTEAFF.

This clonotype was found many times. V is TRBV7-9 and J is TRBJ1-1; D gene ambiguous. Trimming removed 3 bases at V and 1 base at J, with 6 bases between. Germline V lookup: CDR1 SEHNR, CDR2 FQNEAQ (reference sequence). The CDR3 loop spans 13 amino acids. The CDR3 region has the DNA TGTGCCAGCAGCTTTGAGGAGAACACTGAAGCTTTCTTT. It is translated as CASSFEENTEAFF.

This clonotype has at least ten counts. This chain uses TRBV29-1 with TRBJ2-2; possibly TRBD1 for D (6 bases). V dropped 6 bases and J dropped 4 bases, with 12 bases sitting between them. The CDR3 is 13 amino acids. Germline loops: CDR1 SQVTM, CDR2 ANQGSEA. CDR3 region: CSVTGPGTGELFF. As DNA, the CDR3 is TGCAGCGTCACAGGGCCGGGCACCGGGGAGCTGTTTTTT.

This CDR3 reads CSVWRRENTEAFF. The CDR3 DNA is TGCAGCGTCTGGAGGAGGGAAAACACTGAAGCTTTCTTT. This sequence joins TRBV29-1 and TRBJ1-1; D gene unclear. V lost 6 bases and J lost 2, with 13 bases in between. CDR1 and CDR2 from the germline V gene are SQVTM and ANQGSEA. The CDR3 length is 13 residues.

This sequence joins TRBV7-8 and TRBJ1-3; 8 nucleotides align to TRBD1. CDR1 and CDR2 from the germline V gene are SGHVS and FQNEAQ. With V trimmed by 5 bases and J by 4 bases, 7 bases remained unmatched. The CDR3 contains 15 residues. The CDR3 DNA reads TGTGCCAGCAGCCCCCCGGACAGGGCCGGAAACACCATATATTTT. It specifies CASSPPDRAGNTIYF.

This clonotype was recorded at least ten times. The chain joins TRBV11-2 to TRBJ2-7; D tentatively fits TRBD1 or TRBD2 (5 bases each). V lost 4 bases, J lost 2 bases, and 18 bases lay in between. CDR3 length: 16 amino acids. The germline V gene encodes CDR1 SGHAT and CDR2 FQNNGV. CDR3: CASSSNVGRIPYEQYF. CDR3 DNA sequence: TGTGCCAGCAGCTCCAACGTGGGACGGATTCCCTACGAGCAGTACTTC.